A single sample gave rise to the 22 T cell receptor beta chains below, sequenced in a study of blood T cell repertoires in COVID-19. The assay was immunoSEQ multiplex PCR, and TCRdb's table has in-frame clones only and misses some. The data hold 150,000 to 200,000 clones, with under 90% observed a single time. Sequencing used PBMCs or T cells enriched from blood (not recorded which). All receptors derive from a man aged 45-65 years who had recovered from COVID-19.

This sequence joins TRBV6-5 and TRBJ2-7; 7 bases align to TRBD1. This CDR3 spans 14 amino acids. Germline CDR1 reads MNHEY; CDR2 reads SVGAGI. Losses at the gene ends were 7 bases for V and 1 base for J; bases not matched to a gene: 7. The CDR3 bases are TGTGCCAGCACCCCACAGGGGTGGTCCTACGAGCAGTACTTC. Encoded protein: CASTPQGWSYEQYF.

CDR3 in DNA: TGTGCCAGTAGTGCCCCAACAGGGATGGGGCATCAGCCCCAGCATTTT. The encoded protein is CASSAPTGMGHQPQHF. The chain is built from TRBV19 and TRBJ1-5; D is possibly TRBD1 (6 bases). Germline CDR1 and CDR2: LNHDA and SQIVND (reference sequence). Between the trimmed V and J ends, which lost 5 bases and 5 bases, there was a span of 19 bases. The CDR3 extends over 16 amino acids.

The CDR3 DNA is TGTGCCAGCTCATTTGGCTCGGGGAACACTGAAGCTTTCTTT. It specifies CASSFGSGNTEAFF. This rearrangement joins TRBV18 to TRBJ1-1; D not resolved. In germline, CDR1 is KGHSH, CDR2 LQKENI. Trimming took off 5 bases at V and 1 base at J, with 11 bases between the two ends. This CDR3 is 14 amino acids long.

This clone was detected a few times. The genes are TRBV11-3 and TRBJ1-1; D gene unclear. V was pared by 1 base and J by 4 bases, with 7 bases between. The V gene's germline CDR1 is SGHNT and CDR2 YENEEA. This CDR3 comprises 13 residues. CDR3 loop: CASSLARVTEAFF. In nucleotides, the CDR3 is TGTGCCAGCAGCTTAGCCCGGGTCACTGAAGCTTTCTTT.

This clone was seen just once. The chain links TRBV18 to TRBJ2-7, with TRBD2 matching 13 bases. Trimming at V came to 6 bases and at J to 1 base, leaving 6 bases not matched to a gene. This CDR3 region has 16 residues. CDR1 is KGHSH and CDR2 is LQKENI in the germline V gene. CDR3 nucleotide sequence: TGTGCCAGCTCGTCTGGACTAGCGGGGGAGTCCTACGAGCAGTACTTC. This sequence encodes CASSSGLAGESYEQYF.

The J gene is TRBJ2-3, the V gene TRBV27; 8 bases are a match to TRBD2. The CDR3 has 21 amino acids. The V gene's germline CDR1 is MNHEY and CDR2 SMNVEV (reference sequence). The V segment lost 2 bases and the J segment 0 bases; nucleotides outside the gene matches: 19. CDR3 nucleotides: TGTGCCAGCAGTTTAAGACATACGGGGGGGCCACGTTCTCCTAGCACAGATACGCAGTATTTT. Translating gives CASSLRHTGGPRSPSTDTQYF.

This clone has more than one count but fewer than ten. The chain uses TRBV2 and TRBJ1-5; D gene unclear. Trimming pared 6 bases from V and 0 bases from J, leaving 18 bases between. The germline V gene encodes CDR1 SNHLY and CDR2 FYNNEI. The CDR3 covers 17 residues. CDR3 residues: CASRSFGGSYSNQPQHF. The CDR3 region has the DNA TGTGCCAGCAGGTCCTTCGGCGGAAGCTATAGCAATCAGCCCCAGCATTTT.

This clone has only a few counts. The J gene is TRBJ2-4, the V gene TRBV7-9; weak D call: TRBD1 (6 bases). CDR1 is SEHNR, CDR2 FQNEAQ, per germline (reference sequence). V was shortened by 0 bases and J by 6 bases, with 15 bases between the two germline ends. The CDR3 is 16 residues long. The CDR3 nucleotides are TGTGCCAGCAGCTTAGCCGCCGGGTCCAGGGGAAACATTCAGTACTTC. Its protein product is CASSLAAGSRGNIQYF.

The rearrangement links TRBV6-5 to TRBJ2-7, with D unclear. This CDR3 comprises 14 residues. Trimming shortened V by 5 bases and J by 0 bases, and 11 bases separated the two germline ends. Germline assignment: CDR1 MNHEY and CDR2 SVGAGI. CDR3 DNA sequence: TGTGCCAGCAGTCGTCATAGGAGCTCCTACGAGCAGTACTTC. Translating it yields CASSRHRSSYEQYF.

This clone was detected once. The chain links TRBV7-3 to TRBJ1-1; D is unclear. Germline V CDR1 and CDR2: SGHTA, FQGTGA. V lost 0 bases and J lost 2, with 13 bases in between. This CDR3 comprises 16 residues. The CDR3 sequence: CASSLTPGLGNTEAFF. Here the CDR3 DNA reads TGTGCCAGCAGCTTAACTCCGGGTCTTGGAAACACTGAAGCTTTCTTT.

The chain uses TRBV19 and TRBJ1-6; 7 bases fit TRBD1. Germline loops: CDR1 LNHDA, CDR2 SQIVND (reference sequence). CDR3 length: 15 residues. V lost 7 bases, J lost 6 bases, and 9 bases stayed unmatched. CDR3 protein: CASKRDRNFNSPLHF. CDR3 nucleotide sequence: TGTGCCAGTAAAAGGGACAGAAACTTTAATTCACCCCTCCACTTT.

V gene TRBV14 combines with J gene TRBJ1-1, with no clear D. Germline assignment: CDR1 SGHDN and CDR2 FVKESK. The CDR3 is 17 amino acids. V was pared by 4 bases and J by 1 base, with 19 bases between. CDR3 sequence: CASSPTSLYSGNTEAFF. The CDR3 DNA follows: TGTGCCAGCAGCCCTACCTCCCTCTATAGTGGGAACACTGAAGCTTTCTTT.

The CDR3 DNA reads TGTGCCAGCAGCTTAAGTAGCAGGGCTGGGGCCAACGTCCTGACTTTC. This encodes CASSLSSRAGANVLTF. The chain couples TRBV7-9 to TRBJ2-6; tentative D call: TRBD1 (5 bases). Trimming took off 2 bases at V and 2 bases at J, with 10 bases between the two ends. This CDR3 region has 16 residues. CDR1 SEHNR and CDR2 FQNEAQ come from the germline V gene (reference sequence).

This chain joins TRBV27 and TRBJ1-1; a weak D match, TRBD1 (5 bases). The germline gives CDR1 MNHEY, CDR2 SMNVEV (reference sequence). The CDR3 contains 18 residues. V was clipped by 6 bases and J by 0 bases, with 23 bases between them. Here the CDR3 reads CASSRATVSPFMNTEAFF. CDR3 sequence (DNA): TGTGCCAGCAGCCGAGCGACAGTCTCCCCCTTCATGAACACTGAAGCTTTCTTT.

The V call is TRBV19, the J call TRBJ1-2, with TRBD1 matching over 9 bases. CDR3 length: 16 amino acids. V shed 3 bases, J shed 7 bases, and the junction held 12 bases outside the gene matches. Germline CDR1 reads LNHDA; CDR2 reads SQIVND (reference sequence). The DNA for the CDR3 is TGTGCCAGTAGTATTACAAGTTTTGGGACAGGGACTGGCTACACCTTC. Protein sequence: CASSITSFGTGTGYTF.

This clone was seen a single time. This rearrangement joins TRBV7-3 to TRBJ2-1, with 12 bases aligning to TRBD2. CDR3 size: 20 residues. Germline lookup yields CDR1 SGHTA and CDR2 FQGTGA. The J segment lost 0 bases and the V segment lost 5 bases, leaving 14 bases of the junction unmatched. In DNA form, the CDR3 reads TGTGCCAGCAGCGAGGGCGGACTAGCGGGGCCGTTACCCTCCTACAATGAGCAGTTCTTC. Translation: CASSEGGLAGPLPSYNEQFF. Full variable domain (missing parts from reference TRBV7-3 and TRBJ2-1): GAGVSQTPSNKVTEKGKYVELRCDPISGHTALYWYRQSLGQGPEFLIYFQGTGAADDSGLPNDRFFAVRPEGSVSTLKIQRTERGDSAVYLCASSEGGLAGPLPSYNEQFFGPGTRLTVL.

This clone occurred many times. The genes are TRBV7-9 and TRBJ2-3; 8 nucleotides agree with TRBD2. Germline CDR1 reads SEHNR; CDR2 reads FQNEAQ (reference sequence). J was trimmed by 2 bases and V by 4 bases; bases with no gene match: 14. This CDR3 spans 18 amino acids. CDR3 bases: TGTGCCAGCAGCTCCCGGGGGGTGAGCGGGGGCCCCACAGATACGCAGTATTTT. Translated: CASSSRGVSGGPTDTQYF.

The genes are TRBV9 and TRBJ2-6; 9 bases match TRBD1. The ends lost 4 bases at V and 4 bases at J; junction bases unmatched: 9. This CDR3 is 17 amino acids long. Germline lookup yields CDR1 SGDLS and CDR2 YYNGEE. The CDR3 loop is CASSLQGAAVGANVLTF. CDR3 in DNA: TGTGCCAGCAGCTTACAGGGGGCGGCGGTAGGGGCCAACGTCCTGACTTTC.

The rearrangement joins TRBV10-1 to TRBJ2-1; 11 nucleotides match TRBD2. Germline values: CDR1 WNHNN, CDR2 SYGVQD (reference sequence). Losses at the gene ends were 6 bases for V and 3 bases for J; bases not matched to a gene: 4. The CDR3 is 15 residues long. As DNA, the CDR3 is TGCGCCAGCAGGGAACTAGCGGGGGACTACAATGAGCAGTTCTTC. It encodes CASRELAGDYNEQFF.

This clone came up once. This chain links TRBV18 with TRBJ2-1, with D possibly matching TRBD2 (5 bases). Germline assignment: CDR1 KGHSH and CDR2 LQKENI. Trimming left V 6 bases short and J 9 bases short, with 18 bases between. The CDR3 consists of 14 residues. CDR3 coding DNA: TGTGCCAGCTCGCTCCCCGGAGGACTTGGTGAGCAGTTCTTC. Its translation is CASSLPGGLGEQFF.

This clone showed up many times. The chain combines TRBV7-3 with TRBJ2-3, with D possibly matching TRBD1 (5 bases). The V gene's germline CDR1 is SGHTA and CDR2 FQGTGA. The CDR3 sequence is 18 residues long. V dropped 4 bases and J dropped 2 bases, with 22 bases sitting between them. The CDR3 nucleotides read TGTGCCAGCAGCTCAAAGGGGCCCCAGGCAACACTCACAGATACGCAGTATTTT. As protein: CASSSKGPQATLTDTQYF.

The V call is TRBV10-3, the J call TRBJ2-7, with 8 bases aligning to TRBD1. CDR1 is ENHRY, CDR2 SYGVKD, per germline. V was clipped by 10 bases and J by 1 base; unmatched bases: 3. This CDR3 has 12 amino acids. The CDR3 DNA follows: TGTGCCACTAGACAGGGGTCCTACGAGCAGTACTTC. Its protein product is CATRQGSYEQYF.